This T cell receptor (beta chain) stems from a study of OX40 agonist ivuxolimab in advanced cancers. The repertoire was sequenced with immunoSEQ multiplex PCR; TCRdb's copy has only in-frame clones and lacks some. The sample has 50,000 to 85,000 clones; about nine tenths are singletons. A single count supports this clone. This material consisted of CD4+ or CD8+ T cells sorted from blood, taken in a trial of the OX40 agonist ivuxolimab. The source of this sequence is an adult with an advanced solid tumor such as melanoma, head and neck, liver or kidney cancer.

CDR3: CASSLSGGAGEQYF. The DNA of the CDR3 is TGTGCCAGCAGCTTGAGCGGGGGGGCGGGCGAGCAGTACTTC. The rearrangement joins TRBV5-5 to TRBJ2-7; 10 bases are shared with TRBD2. The CDR3 extends over 14 amino acids. CDR1 and CDR2 from the germline V gene are SGHKS and YYEKEE (reference sequence). With V trimmed by 1 base and J by 6 bases, 4 bases remained unmatched.